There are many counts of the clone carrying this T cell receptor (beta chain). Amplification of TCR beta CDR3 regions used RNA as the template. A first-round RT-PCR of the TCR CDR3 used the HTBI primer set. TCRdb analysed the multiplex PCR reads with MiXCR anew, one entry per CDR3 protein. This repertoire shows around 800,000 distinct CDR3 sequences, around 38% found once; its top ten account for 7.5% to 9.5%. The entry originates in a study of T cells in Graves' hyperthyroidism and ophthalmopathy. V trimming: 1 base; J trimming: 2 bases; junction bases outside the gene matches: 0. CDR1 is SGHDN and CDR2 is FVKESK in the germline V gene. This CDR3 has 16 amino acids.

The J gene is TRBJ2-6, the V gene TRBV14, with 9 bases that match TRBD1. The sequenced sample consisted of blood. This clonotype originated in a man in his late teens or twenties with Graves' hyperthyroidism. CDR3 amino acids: CASSQGTGAGANVLTF. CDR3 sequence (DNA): TGTGCCAGCAGCCAAGGGACAGGGGCTGGGGCCAACGTCCTGACTTTC. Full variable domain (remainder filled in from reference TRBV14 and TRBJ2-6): EAGVTQFPSHSVIEKGQTVTLRCDPISGHDNLYWYRRVMGKEIKFLLHFVKESKQDESGMPNNRFLAERTGGTYSTLKVQPAELEDSGVYFCASSQGTGAGANVLTFGAGSRLTVL.